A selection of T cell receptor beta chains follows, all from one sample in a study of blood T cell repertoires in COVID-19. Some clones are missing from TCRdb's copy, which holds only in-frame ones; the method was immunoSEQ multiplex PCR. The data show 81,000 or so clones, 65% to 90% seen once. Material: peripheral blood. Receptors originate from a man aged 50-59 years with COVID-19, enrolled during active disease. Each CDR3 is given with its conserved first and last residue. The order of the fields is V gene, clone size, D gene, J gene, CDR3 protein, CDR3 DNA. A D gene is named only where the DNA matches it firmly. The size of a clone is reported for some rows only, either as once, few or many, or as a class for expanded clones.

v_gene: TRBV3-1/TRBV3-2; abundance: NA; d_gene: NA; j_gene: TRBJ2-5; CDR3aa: CASTSAGETETQYF; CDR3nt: TGTGCCAGCACCTCTGCAGGGGAAACAGAGACCCAGTACTTC
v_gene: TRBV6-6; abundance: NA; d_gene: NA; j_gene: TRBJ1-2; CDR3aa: CASSLGPPGTLGYTF; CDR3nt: TGTGCCAGCAGTCTAGGGCCCCCCGGGACACTCGGCTACACCTTC
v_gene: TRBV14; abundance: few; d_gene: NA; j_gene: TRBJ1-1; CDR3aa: CASRGFDTEAFF; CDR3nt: TGTGCCAGCAGGGGCTTCGACACTGAAGCTTTCTTT
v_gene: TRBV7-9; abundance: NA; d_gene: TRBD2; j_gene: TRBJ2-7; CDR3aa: CASSITLAGDGYEQYF; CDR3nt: TGTGCCAGCAGCATAACCTTAGCGGGAGACGGGTACGAGCAGTACTTC
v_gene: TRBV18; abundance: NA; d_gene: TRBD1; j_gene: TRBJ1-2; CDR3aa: CASSLERTGSGYTF; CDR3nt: TGTGCCAGCTCACTAGAGCGGACAGGGTCTGGCTACACCTTC
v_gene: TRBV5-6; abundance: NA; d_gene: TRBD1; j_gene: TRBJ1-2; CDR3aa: CASSLLGHRGADGYTF; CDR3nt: TGTGCCAGCAGTCTTTTGGGGCACAGGGGTGCGGATGGCTACACCTTC
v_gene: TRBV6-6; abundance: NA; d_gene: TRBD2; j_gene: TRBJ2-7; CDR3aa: CASSYLSTSGRYEQYF; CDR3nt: TGTGCCAGCAGTTACTTATCGACTAGCGGGAGATACGAGCAGTACTTC
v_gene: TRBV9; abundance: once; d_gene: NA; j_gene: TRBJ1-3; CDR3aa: CASARGGSGNTIYF; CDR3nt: TGTGCCAGCGCTCGCGGGGGGAGCGGAAACACCATATATTTT
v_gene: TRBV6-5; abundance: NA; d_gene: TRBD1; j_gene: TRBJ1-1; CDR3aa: CASSYGTAQGNTEAFF; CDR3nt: TGTGCCAGCAGTTACGGGACAGCGCAGGGGAACACTGAAGCTTTCTTT
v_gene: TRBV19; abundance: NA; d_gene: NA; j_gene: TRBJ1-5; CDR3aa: CASSTTGFQPQHF; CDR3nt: TGTGCCAGTAGTACCACAGGGTTTCAGCCCCAGCATTTT
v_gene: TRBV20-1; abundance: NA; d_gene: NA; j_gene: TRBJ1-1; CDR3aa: CSASPHNLNTEAFF; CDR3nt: TGCAGTGCTAGTCCCCATAACTTGAACACTGAAGCTTTCTTT
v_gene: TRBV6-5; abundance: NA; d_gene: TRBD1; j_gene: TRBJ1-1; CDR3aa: CASRRDRVAEAFF; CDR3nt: TGTGCCAGCAGGAGAGACAGGGTGGCTGAAGCTTTCTTT
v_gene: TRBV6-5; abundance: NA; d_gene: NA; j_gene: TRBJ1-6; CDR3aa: CATTPGVYNSPLHF; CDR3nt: TGTGCCACCACACCAGGCGTCTATAATTCACCCCTCCACTTT
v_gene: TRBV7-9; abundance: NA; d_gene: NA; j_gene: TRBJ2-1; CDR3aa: CASRAGTFNEQFF; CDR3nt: TGTGCCAGCAGAGCTGGGACATTCAATGAGCAGTTCTTC
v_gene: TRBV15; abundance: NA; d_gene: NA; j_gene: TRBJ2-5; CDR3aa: CATSRQKRAETQYF; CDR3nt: TGTGCCACCAGCAGACAGAAGCGGGCGGAGACCCAGTACTTC
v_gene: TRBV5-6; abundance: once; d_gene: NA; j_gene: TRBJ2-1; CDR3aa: CASSLPQVNNEQFF; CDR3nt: TGTGCCAGCAGCCTACCGCAGGTTAACAATGAGCAGTTCTTC
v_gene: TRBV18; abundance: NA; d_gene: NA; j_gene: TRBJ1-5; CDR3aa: CASSPSGASNQPQHF; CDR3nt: TGTGCCAGCTCACCATCGGGAGCAAGCAATCAGCCCCAGCATTTT
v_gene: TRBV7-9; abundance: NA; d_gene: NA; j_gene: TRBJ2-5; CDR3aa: CASSALTSLETQYF; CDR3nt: TGTGCCAGCAGCGCCCTCACTAGTCTCGAGACCCAGTACTTC
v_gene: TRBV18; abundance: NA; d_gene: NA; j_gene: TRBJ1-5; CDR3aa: CASSPGSGFGGNQPQHF; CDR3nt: TGTGCCAGCTCACCAGGGAGTGGGTTCGGGGGCAATCAGCCCCAGCATTTT
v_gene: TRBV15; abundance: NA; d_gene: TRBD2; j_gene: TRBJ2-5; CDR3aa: CATSPRGIAGGRGETQYF; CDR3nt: TGTGCCACCAGCCCCCGGGGAATAGCGGGAGGACGAGGAGAGACCCAGTACTTC
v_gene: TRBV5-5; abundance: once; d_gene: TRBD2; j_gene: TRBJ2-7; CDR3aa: CASSLVVSREGRYEQYF; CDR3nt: TGTGCCAGCAGCTTGGTAGTTTCGCGGGAGGGCCGCTACGAGCAGTACTTC
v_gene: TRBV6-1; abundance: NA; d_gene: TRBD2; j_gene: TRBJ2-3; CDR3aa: CASSDLAGDTDTQYF; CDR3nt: TGTGCCAGCAGTGACCTAGCGGGGGACACAGATACGCAGTATTTT
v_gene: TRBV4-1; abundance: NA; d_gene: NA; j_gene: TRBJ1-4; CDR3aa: CASSQQGRANEKLFF; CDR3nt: TGCGCCAGCAGCCAACAGGGGAGGGCTAATGAAAAACTGTTTTTT
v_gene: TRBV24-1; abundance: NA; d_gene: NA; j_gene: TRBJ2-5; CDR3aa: CATQKEEGTQYF; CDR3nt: TGTGCCACCCAAAAGGAGGAGGGGACCCAGTACTTC
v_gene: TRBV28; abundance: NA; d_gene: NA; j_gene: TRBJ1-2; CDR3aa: CASSLWVLRDYGYTF; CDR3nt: TGTGCCAGCAGTTTATGGGTATTGAGGGACTATGGCTACACCTTC
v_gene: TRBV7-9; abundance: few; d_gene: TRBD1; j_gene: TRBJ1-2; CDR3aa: CASSLVRDSDTGYTF; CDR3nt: TGTGCCAGCAGCTTAGTAAGGGACAGCGACACGGGCTACACCTTC
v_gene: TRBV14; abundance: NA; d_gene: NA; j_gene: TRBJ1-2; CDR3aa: CASSADRRYGYTF; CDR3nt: TGTGCCAGCAGCGCGGACAGAAGGTATGGCTACACCTTC
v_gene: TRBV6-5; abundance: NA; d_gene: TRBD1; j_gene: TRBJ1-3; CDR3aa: CASRGQAFSGNTIYF; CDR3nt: TGTGCCAGCAGGGGACAGGCCTTCTCTGGAAACACCATATATTTT
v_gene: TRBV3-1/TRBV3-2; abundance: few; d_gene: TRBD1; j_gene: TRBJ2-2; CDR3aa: CASSRTRQGVGELFF; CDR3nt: TGTGCCAGCAGCCGAACTCGACAGGGGGTCGGGGAGCTGTTTTTT
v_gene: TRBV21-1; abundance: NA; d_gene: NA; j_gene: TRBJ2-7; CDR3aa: CASSPGTGAHEQYF; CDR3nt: TGTGCCAGCAGTCCCGGGACAGGGGCTCACGAGCAGTACTTC
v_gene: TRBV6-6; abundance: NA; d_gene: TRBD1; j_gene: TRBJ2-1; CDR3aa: CASSYGTGANEQFF; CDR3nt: TGTGCCAGCAGTTACGGGACAGGGGCTAATGAGCAGTTCTTC
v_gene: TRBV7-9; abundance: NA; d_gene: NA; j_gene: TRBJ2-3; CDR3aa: CASSRRELRDTQYF; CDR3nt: TGTGCCAGCAGCCGCCGGGAGCTCAGGGATACGCAGTATTTT
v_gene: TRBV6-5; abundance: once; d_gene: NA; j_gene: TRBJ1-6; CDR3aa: CASSYRGTYNSPLHF; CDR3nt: TGTGCCAGCAGTTACAGGGGGACCTATAATTCACCCCTCCACTTT
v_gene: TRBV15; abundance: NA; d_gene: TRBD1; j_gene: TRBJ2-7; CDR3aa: CATSRGLGQSSYEQYF; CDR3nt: TGTGCCACCAGCAGAGGGTTGGGACAGAGCTCCTACGAGCAGTACTTC
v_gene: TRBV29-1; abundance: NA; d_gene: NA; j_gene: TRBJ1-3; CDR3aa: CSVDRQPEDTIYF; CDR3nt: TGCAGCGTTGATCGACAGCCCGAGGACACCATATATTTT
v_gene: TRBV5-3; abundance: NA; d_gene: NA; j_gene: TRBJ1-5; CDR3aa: CARSLTAGWVDQPQHF; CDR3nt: TGTGCCAGAAGTTTGACCGCAGGGTGGGTCGATCAGCCCCAGCATTTT
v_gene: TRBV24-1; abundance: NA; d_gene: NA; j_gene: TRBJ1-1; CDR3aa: CATSDSGEWTEAFF; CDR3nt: TGTGCCACCAGTGATTCGGGGGAGTGGACTGAAGCTTTCTTT